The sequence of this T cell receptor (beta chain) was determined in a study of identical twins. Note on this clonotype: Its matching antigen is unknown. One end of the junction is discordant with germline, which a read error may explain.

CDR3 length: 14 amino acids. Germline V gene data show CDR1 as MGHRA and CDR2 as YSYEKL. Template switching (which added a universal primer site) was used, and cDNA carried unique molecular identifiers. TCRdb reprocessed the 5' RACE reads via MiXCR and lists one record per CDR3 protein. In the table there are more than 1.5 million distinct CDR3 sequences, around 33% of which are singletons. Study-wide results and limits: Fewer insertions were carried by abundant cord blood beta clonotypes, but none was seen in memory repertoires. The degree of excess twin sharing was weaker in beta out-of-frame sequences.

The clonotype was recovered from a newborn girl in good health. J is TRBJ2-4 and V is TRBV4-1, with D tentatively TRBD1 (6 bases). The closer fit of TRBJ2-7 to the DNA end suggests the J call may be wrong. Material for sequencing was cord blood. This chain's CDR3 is CASSQVTGSCEQYF. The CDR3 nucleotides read TGCGCCAGCAGCCAAGTGACAGGCTCCTGCGAGCAGTACTTC.